Each of the 3 T cell receptor beta chains below was sequenced from the same sample in a study of beta chain features in type 1 diabetes. The sequenced template was cDNA made from the entire isolated RNA. The repertoire was sequenced with immunoSEQ multiplex PCR; TCRdb's copy has only in-frame clones and lacks some. The data show 200,000 to 250,000 clones, with approximately 10% seen just once and roughly 1.4% held by the top ten. The sequenced sample was central memory CD4+ T cells from blood. All receptors come from a man aged 18 to 29 in good health.

The table lists this clone with a few counts. The chain couples TRBV30 to TRBJ2-5; 12 bases map to TRBD2. The germline V gene has CDR1 GTSNPN and CDR2 SVGIG (reference sequence). V was clipped by 1 base and J by 11 bases; unmatched bases: 8. The CDR3 has 14 amino acids. The CDR3 protein is CAWSAGLAGSQQYF. In nucleotides, the CDR3 is TGTGCCTGGAGTGCAGGACTAGCGGGATCCCAGCAGTACTTC.

This clone was seen a few times. The genes are TRBV28 and TRBJ2-1; D ambiguous. Germline CDR1 MDHEN, CDR2 SYDVKM. The CDR3 runs to 16 residues. Trimming pared 5 bases from V and 0 bases from J, leaving 14 bases between. The CDR3 region has the DNA TGTGCCAGCAGTCCCCCGACTTATAGCTCCTACAATGAGCAGTTCTTC. As protein: CASSPPTYSSYNEQFF.

This clone was observed a few times. The DNA for the CDR3 is TGTGCAACCCAAGCGGGAGGGGTGATAAATGAGCAGTTCTTC. Protein sequence: CATQAGGVINEQFF. The chain uses TRBV12-2 and TRBJ2-1; no DNA check was done on the table's D call, TRBD2. TRBV12-2 is recorded as a pseudogene. The length of the CDR3 is 14 residues.